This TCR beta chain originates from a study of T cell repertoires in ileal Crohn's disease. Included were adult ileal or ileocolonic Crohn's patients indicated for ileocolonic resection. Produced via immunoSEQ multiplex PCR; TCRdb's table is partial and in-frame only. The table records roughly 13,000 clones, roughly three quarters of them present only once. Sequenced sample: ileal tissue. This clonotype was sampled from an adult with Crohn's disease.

The CDR3 spells CASRPRTSGECSYEQYF. DNA for the CDR3: TGTGCAAGTCGCCCCCGGACTAGCGGGGAATGCTCCTACGAGCAGTACTTC. The rearrangement links TRBV12-2 to TRBJ2-7; the D call TRBD2 from the table was never checked on the DNA. TRBV12-2 is tagged as a pseudogene. CDR3 size: 17 residues.